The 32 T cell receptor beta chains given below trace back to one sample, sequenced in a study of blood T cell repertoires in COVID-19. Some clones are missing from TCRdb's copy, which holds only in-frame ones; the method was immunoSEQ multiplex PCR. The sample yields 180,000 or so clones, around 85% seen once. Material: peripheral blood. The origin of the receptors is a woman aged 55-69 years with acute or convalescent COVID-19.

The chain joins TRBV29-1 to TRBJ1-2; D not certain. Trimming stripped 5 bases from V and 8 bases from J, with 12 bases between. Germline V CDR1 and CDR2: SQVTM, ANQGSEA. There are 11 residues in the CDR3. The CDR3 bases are TGCAGCGTTTACACAGTTGAAGGCTACACCTTC. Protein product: CSVYTVEGYTF.

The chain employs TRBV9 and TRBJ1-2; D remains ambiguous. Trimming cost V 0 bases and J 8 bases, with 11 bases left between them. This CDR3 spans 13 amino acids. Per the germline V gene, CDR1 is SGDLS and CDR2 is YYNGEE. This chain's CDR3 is CASSVGWAGGYTF. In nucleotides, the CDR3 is TGTGCCAGCAGCGTAGGATGGGCAGGAGGCTACACCTTC.

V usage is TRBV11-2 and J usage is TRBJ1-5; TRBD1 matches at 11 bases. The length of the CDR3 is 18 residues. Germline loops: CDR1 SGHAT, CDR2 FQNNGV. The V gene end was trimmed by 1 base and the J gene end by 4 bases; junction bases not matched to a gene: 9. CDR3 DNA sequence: TGTGCCAGCAGCTTAGGGTCCGGGACAGGGGGATTAAATCAGCCCCAGCATTTT. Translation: CASSLGSGTGGLNQPQHF.

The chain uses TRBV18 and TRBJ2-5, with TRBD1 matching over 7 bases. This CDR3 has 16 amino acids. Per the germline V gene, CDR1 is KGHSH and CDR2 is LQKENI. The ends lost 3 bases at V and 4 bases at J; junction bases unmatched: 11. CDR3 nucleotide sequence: TGTGCCAGCTCACCCGGACAGGCCGGGGTACGAGAGACCCAGTACTTC. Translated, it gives CASSPGQAGVRETQYF.

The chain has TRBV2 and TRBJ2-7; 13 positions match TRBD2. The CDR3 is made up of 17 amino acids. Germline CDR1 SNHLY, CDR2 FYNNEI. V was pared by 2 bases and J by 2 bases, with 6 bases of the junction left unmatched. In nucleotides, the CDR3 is TGTGCCAGCAGTGAAAACCCCGGACTAGCGGGAGCCTACGAGCAGTACTTC. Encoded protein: CASSENPGLAGAYEQYF.

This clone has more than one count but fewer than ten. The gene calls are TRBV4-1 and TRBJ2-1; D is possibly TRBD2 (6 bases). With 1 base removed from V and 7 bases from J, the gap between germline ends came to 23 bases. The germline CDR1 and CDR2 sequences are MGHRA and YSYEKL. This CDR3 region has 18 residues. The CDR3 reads CASSQGFREQLKDNEQFF. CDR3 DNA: TGCGCCAGCAGCCAAGGCTTCCGGGAGCAATTGAAGGATAATGAGCAGTTCTTC.

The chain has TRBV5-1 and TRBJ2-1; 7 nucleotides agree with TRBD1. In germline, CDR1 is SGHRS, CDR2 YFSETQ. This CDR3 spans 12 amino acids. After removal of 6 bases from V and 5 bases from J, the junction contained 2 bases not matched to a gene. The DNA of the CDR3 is TGCGCCAGCAAAGACAGGGACAATGAGCAGTTCTTC. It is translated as CASKDRDNEQFF.

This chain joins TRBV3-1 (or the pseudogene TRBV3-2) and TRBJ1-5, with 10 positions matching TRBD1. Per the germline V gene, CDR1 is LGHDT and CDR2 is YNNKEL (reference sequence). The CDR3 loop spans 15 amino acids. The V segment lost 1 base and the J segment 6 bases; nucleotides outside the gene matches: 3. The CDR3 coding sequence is TGTGCCAGCAGCCAAGGGACAGGGGGAGGTCAGCCCCAGCATTTT. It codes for CASSQGTGGGQPQHF.

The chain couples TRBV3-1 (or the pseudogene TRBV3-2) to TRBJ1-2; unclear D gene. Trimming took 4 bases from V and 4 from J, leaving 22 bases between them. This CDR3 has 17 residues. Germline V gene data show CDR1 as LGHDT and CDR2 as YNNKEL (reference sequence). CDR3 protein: CASSPGGVSWTLYGYTF. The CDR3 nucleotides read TGTGCCAGCAGCCCAGGAGGAGTCAGCTGGACCCTCTATGGCTACACCTTC.

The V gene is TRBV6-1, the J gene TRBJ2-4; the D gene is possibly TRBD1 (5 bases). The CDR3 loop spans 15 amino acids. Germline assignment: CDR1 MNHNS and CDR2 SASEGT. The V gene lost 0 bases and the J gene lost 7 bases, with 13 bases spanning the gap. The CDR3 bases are TGTGCCAGCAGTGAAGCTAGGACATTGAGGAACATTCAGTACTTC. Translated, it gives CASSEARTLRNIQYF.

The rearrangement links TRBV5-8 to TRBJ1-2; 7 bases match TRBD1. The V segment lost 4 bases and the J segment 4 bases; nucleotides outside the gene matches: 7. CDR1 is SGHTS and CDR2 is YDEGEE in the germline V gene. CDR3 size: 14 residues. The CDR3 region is CASSRPTGSYGYTF. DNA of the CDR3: TGTGCCAGCAGCCGTCCGACAGGGAGCTATGGCTACACCTTC.

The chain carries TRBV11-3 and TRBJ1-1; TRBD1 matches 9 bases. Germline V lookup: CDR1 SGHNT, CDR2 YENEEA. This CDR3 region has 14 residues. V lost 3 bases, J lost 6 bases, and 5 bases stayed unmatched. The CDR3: CASSLEGQGSEAFF. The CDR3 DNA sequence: TGTGCCAGCAGCTTGGAGGGACAGGGATCTGAAGCTTTCTTT. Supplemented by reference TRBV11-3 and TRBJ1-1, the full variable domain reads EAGVVQSPRYKIIEKKQPVAFWCNPISGHNTLYWYLQNLGQGPELLIRYENEEAVDDSQLPKDRFSAERLKGVDSTLKIQPAELGDSAVYLCASSLEGQGSEAFFGQGTRLTVV.

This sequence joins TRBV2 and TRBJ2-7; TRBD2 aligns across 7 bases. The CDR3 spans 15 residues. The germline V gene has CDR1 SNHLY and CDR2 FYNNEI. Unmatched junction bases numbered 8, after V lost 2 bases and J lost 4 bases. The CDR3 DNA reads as TGTGCCAGCAGTGAAAGGACTAGTAAAGTATACGAGCAGTACTTC. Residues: CASSERTSKVYEQYF.

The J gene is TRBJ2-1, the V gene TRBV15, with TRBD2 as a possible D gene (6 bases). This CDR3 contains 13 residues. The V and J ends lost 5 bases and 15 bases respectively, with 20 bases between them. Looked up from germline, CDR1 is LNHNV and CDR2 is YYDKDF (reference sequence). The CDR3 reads CATSLARLGVWFF. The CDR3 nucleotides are TGTGCCACCAGCCTGGCCCGACTAGGAGTCTGGTTCTTC.

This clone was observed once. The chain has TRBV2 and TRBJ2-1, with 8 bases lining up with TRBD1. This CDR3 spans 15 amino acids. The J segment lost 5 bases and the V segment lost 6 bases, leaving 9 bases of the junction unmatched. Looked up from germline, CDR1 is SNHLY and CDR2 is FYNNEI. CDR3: CASRRTGRPNNEQFF. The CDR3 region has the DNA TGTGCCAGCAGGAGGACAGGGAGGCCCAACAATGAGCAGTTCTTC.

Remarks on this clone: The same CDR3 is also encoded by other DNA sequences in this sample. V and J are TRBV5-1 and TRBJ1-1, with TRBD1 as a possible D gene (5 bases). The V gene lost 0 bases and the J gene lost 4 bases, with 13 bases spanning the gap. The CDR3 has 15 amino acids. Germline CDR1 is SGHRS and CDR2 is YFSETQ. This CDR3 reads CASSLGRGWGTEAFF. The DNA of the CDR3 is TGCGCCAGCAGCTTGGGGAGGGGCTGGGGCACTGAAGCTTTCTTT.

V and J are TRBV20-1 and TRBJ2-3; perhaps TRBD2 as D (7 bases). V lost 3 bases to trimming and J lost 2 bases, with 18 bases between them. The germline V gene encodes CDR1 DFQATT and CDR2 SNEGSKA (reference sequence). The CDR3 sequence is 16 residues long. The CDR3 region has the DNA TGCAGTGCTAGTAGGACTGCAGCGGGACACACAGATACGCAGTATTTT. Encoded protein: CSASRTAAGHTDTQYF.

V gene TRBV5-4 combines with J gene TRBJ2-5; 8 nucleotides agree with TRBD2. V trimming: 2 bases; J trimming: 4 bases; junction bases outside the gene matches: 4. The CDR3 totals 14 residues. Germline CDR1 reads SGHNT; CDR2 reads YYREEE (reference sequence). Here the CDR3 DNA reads TGTGCCAGCAGCTTAGCGGGAGTGTTAGAGACCCAGTACTTC. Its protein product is CASSLAGVLETQYF.

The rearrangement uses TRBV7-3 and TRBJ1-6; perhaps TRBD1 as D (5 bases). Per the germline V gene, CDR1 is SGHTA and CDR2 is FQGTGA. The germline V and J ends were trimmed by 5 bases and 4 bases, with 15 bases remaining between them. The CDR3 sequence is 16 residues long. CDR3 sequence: CASSLTDRGYNSPLHF. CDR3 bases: TGTGCCAGCAGCCTGACAGACCGGGGGTATAATTCACCCCTCCACTTT.

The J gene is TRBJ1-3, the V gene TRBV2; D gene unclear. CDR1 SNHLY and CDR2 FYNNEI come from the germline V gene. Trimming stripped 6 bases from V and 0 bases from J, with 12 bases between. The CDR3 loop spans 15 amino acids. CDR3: CASRKDSGSGNTIYF. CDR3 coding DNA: TGTGCCAGCAGGAAGGACTCCGGCTCTGGAAACACCATATATTTT. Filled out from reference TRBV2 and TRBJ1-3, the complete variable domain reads EPEVTQTPSHQVTQMGQEVILRCVPISNHLYFYWYRQILGQKVEFLVSFYNNEISEKSEIFDDQFSVERPDGSNFTLKIRSTKLEDSAMYFCASRKDSGSGNTIYFGEGSWLTVV.

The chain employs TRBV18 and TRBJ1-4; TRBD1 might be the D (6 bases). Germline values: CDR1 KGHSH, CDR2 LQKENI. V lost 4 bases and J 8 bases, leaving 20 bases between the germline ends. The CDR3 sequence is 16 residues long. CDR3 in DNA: TGTGCCAGCTCACTACGACAGGAGGTATTGCTCGAAAAACTGTTTTTT. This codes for CASSLRQEVLLEKLFF. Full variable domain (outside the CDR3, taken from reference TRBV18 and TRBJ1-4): NAGVMQNPRHLVRRRGQEARLRCSPMKGHSHVYWYRQLPEEGLKFMVYLQKENIIDESGMPKERFSAEFPKEGPSILRIQQVVRGDSAAYFCASSLRQEVLLEKLFFGSGTQLSVL.

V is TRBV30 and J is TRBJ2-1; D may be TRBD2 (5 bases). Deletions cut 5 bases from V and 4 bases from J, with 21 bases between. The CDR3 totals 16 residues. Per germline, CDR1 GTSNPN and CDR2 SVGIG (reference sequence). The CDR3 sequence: CAWSHTGSGYYNEQFF. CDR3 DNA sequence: TGTGCCTGGTCCCACACGGGGAGCGGTTATTACAATGAGCAGTTCTTC.

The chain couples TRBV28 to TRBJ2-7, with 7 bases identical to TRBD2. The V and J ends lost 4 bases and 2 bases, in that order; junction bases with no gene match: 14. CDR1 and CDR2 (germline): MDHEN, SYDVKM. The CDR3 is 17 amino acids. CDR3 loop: CASSSRTRLADTYEQYF. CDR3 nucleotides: TGTGCCAGCAGTTCCCGGACTCGACTAGCTGACACCTACGAGCAGTACTTC.

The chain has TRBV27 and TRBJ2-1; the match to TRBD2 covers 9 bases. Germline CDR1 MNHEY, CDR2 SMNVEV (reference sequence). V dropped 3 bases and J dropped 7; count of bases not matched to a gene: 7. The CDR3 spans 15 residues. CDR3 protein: CASSFSSGAANEQFF. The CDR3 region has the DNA TGTGCCAGCAGTTTCTCTAGCGGGGCCGCTAATGAGCAGTTCTTC.

CDR3 amino acids: CAWSSRQADPRGYTF. For the CDR3, the DNA is TGTGCCTGGAGTAGTCGACAGGCCGACCCCCGAGGCTACACCTTC. This chain connects TRBV30 to TRBJ1-2; tentative D call: TRBD1 (6 bases). Germline values: CDR1 GTSNPN, CDR2 SVGIG (reference sequence). The CDR3 runs 15 residues. Trimming shortened V by 2 bases and J by 8 bases, and 21 bases separated the two germline ends.

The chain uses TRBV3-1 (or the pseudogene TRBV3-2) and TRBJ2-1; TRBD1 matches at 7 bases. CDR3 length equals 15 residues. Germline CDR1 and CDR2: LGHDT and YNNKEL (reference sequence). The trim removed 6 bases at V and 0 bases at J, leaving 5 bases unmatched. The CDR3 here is CASSEQGSSYNEQFF. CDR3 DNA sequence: TGTGCCAGCAGTGAACAGGGGAGCTCCTACAATGAGCAGTTCTTC.

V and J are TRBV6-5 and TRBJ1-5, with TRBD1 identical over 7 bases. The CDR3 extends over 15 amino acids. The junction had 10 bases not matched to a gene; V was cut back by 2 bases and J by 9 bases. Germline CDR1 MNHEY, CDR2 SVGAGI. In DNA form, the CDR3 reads TGTGCCAGCAGTTACACCAGGGGGACTGGAGTGCCCCAGCATTTT. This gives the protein CASSYTRGTGVPQHF.

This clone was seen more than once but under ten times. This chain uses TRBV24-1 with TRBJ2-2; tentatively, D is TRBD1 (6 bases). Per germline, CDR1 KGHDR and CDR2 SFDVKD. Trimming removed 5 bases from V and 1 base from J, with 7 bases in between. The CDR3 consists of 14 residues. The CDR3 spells CATSAGVNTGELFF. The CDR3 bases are TGTGCCACCAGTGCAGGGGTGAACACCGGGGAGCTGTTTTTT.

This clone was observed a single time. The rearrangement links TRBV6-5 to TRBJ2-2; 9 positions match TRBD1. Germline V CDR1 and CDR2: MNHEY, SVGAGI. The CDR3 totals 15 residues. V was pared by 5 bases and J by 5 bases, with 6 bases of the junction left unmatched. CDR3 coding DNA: TGTGCCAGCAGTAGGGACAGGGTTGTTACCGGGGAGCTGTTTTTT. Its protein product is CASSRDRVVTGELFF.

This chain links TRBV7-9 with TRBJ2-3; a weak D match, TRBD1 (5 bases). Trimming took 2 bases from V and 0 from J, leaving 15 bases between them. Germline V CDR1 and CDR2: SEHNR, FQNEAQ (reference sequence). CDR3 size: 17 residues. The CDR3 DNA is TGTGCCAGCAGCTTAATTGGTGGGGCAGTAAGCACAGATACGCAGTATTTT. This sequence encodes CASSLIGGAVSTDTQYF.

The DNA for the CDR3 is TGCGCCAGCAGTCCTGATAGCGGGAGCTACGAGCAGTACGTC. It translates to CASSPDSGSYEQYV. J is TRBJ2-7 and V is TRBV10-2, with TRBD2 matching 9 bases. J was trimmed by 3 bases and V by 5 bases; bases with no gene match: 5. From germline, CDR1 is WSHSY and CDR2 SAAADI. The CDR3 has 14 residues.

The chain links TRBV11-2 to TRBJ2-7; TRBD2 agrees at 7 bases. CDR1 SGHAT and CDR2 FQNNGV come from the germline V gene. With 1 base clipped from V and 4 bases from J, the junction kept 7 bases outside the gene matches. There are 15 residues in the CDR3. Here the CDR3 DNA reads TGTGCCAGCAGCTTAGGGGGGGGAGAGACGTACGAGCAGTACGTC. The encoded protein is CASSLGGGETYEQYV.